This entry lists 11 T cell receptor beta chains sequenced from one sample in a study of blood T cell repertoires in COVID-19. Clones were read by immunoSEQ multiplex PCR, and TCRdb kept only the in-frame ones, dropping some. In the table there are around 170,000 clones, approximately 83% of which are singletons. Sequencing used peripheral blood. The receptors originated from a woman between 55 and 75 years old with acute or convalescent COVID-19.

V usage is TRBV11-2 and J usage is TRBJ2-3; tentative D call: TRBD1 (6 bases). V gave up 5 bases and J gave up 6 bases, with 12 bases separating them. The CDR3 runs to 13 residues. The germline gives CDR1 SGHAT, CDR2 FQNNGV. This CDR3 reads CASSPTGSDTQYF. In DNA form, the CDR3 reads TGTGCCAGCAGCCCCACAGGGAGTGATACGCAGTATTTT.

This clone was seen only once. The chain has TRBV10-3 and TRBJ1-1; no clear D. CDR3 size: 16 residues. Germline V gene data show CDR1 as ENHRY and CDR2 as SYGVKD. V gave up 2 bases and J gave up 5 bases, with 18 bases separating them. The CDR3 protein is CAISEKGGHLGTEAFF. The CDR3 coding sequence is TGTGCCATCAGTGAGAAGGGAGGTCATCTCGGGACTGAAGCTTTCTTT.

The J gene is TRBJ2-1, the V gene TRBV7-8; 8 nucleotides agree with TRBD2. This CDR3 is 17 amino acids long. The ends lost 0 bases at V and 1 base at J; junction bases unmatched: 5. Germline V gene data show CDR1 as SGHVS and CDR2 as FQNEAQ. CDR3 nucleotide sequence: TGTGCCAGCAGCTTAGCGGGACTAGTTGGGTCCTACAATGAGCAGTTCTTC. Its translation: CASSLAGLVGSYNEQFF.

In its sample, this clone was seen once. The gene calls are TRBV4-1 and TRBJ2-7; D is possibly TRBD2 (6 bases). Trimming shortened V by 1 base and J by 2 bases, and 18 bases separated the two germline ends. The CDR3 is made up of 17 amino acids. Germline-derived CDR1 and CDR2 are MGHRA and YSYEKL. CDR3 amino acids: CASSQGVTGGSAYEQYF. The CDR3 bases are TGCGCCAGCAGCCAAGGAGTTACTGGGGGGTCTGCCTACGAGCAGTACTTC.

The count of this clone is one. The rearrangement joins TRBV4-3 to TRBJ2-2; 8 nucleotides line up with TRBD2. Germline V CDR1 and CDR2: LGHNA, YSLEER. V lost 3 bases to trimming and J lost 5 bases; unmatched junction nucleotides: 8. CDR3 length: 16 amino acids. CDR3 DNA sequence: TGCGCCAGCAGCCAGGGTAGCGGGGCTATGACCGGGGAGCTGTTTTTT. It encodes CASSQGSGAMTGELFF.

In DNA form, the CDR3 reads TGTGCCAGCAGCCATGGACTAGCGGGGGGGTCTAGGGAGCAGTTCTTC. It yields the protein CASSHGLAGGSREQFF. The gene calls are TRBV9 and TRBJ2-1; 15 bases align to TRBD2. This CDR3 has 16 amino acids. CDR1 is SGDLS, CDR2 YYNGEE, per germline. J was trimmed by 10 bases and V by 4 bases; bases with no gene match: 9.

The chain recombines TRBV10-3 with TRBJ2-7, with a possible D match to TRBD2 (5 bases). Germline CDR1 is ENHRY and CDR2 is SYGVKD. This CDR3 contains 12 residues. With 4 bases removed from V and 3 bases from J, the gap between germline ends came to 7 bases. The CDR3 loop is CAISGTGYEQYF. In DNA, the CDR3 is TGTGCCATCAGTGGGACTGGCTACGAGCAGTACTTC.

This clone showed up just once. The same CDR3 arises from other DNA sequences in this sample as well. The rearrangement joins TRBV6-2 or TRBV6-3 to TRBJ1-1; a weak D match, TRBD1 (5 bases). Germline lookup yields CDR1 MNHEY and CDR2 SVGEGT. The CDR3 is made up of 12 amino acids. V lost 6 bases, J lost 4 bases, and 9 bases lay in between. This CDR3 reads CASSRGGTEAFF. The CDR3 DNA is TGTGCCAGCAGCCGGGGGGGCACTGAAGCTTTCTTT.

This clone was found once. The CDR3: CASSSAGRWETQYF. DNA for the CDR3: TGTGCCAGCAGCTCCGCCGGGAGGTGGGAGACCCAGTACTTC. The chain joins TRBV7-9 to TRBJ2-5; the match to TRBD2 covers 7 bases. There are 14 residues in the CDR3. The germline CDR1 and CDR2 sequences are SEHNR and FQNEAQ (reference sequence). The J segment lost 5 bases and the V segment lost 4 bases, leaving 7 bases of the junction unmatched.

This chain joins TRBV11-2 and TRBJ1-2, with D maybe TRBD1 (5 bases). The V end was cut by 5 bases, the J end by 8 bases, with 18 bases between. There are 14 residues in the CDR3. Germline V CDR1 and CDR2: SGHAT, FQNNGV. CDR3 amino acids: CASSLARQTSGYTF. CDR3 nucleotide sequence: TGTGCCAGCAGCCTCGCGAGACAGACATCCGGCTACACCTTC.

There are a few counts of this clone. This sample also contains other DNA sequences that code for the same CDR3. The J gene is TRBJ1-5, the V gene TRBV19; unclear D gene. CDR3 length equals 16 residues. The germline V gene has CDR1 LNHDA and CDR2 SQIVND (reference sequence). The V end was cut by 6 bases, the J end by 1 base, with 16 bases between. As DNA, the CDR3 is TGTGCCAGTAGCACCCCCGACCGAGGGAGCAATCAGCCCCAGCATTTT. It encodes CASSTPDRGSNQPQHF.